This T cell receptor (beta chain) was captured by sequencing in a study of cytomegalovirus exposure and HLA in healthy donors. On the study more broadly: The early release's HLA-typed donors yielded 65 million to 85 million unique TCRs.

This clone was observed a few times. Its antigen remains unknown. Use of 60 Vbeta and 13 Jbeta primers characterized the PCR. Method: immunoSEQ multiplex PCR; TCRdb's copy keeps in-frame clones and lacks some. The sample records about 90,000 clones, approximately 56% being singletons. Findings and limits, study-wide: High specificity and sensitivity for cytomegalovirus status were reported for the classifier. In a later analysis, V- and J-gene trimming of beta chains associated with a DCLRE1C missense variant, replicated independently. Rarity marked most TCR sequences, yet some public TCRs occurred in many donors.

The receptor comes from a woman aged 25 to 45 in good health and CMV-seropositive. What was sequenced was PBMCs.

The CDR3 coding sequence is TGCGCCAGCAGGCAGCGGGGACAGGGAGACATCAGCGAGATGAACACTGAAGCTTTCTTT. Its translation: CASRQRGQGDISEMNTEAFF. The chain has TRBV5-1 and TRBJ1-1; the match to TRBD1 covers 9 bases. This CDR3 has 20 residues. Germline values: CDR1 SGHRS, CDR2 YFSETQ. Trimming at V came to 5 bases and at J to 0 bases, leaving 20 bases not matched to a gene.